This T cell receptor beta chain was found in a study of blood T cell repertoires in COVID-19. About the study: Collection of acute and convalescent COVID-19 samples took place in the United States, Italy and Spain. PBMCs, B-cell-depleted T cells, or T cells provided the cDNA or gDNA that made up the material.

Original data processing: Amplified reference gene primers provided the basis for estimating nucleated cell counts. Profiled with immunoSEQ multiplex PCR; TCRdb holds only in-frame clones, not every one. That table gives V, J and clone size, and the DNA gave D and trimming. The repertoire holds 140,000 to 150,000 clones, with 80% as singletons. Trimming removed 5 bases from V and 2 bases from J; junction bases left unmatched: 5. CDR1 is PRHDT, CDR2 FYEKMQ, per germline (reference sequence). The CDR3 runs 15 residues. Sequencing input: peripheral blood. The sequence was collected from a man in his fifties or sixties with active or convalescent COVID-19. The genes are TRBV13 and TRBJ1-2; 10 bases match TRBD1. CDR3 residues: CASSQDRGWNYGYTF. The CDR3 coding sequence is TGTGCCAGCAGCCAGGACAGGGGGTGGAACTATGGCTACACCTTC.